One sample yielded the 27 T cell receptor beta chains listed below, sequenced in a study of T cells in Graves' hyperthyroidism and ophthalmopathy. RNA transcripts yielded amplified TCR beta CDR3 regions. The study used the HTBI primer set for a first-round RT-PCR of the TCR CDR3. TCRdb processed the multiplex PCR reads anew with MiXCR; each CDR3 protein has one entry. The sample includes some 550,000 distinct CDR3 sequences, roughly a sixth seen only once; the top ten take about 3.5%. The sequencing input was blood. The receptors come from a middle-aged woman with Graves' ophthalmopathy.

This clonotype was observed at least ten times. V is TRBV28 and J is TRBJ2-7, with 8 bases identical to TRBD1. CDR3 length equals 16 residues. Per the germline V gene, CDR1 is MDHEN and CDR2 is SYDVKM. The V segment lost 5 bases and the J segment 3 bases; nucleotides outside the gene matches: 12. The CDR3 spells CASSSLGQGGSYEQYF. The CDR3 region has the DNA TGTGCCAGCAGTAGCCTCGGACAGGGAGGAAGCTACGAGCAGTACTTC.

This clonotype was recorded at least ten times. The chain couples TRBV2 to TRBJ2-1; D is ambiguous. This CDR3 region has 13 residues. Trimming stripped 2 bases from V and 6 bases from J, with 8 bases between. CDR1 and CDR2 from the germline V gene are SNHLY and FYNNEI. The CDR3 DNA reads as TGTGCCAGCAGTGAATTTAAGGGCAATGAGCAGTTCTTC. Translating gives CASSEFKGNEQFF.

Concerning this clonotype itself: The junction differs from germline at one of its ends, possibly a read error. The CDR3 spells CASSGPSTDTQCF. In nucleotides, the CDR3 is TGTGCCAGCAGTGGACCTAGCACAGATACGCAGTGTTTT. The J gene is TRBJ2-3, the V gene TRBV6-1; possibly TRBD2 for D (5 bases). This CDR3 contains 13 residues. CDR1 is MNHNS, CDR2 SASEGT, per germline.

This chain connects TRBV28 to TRBJ1-3; possible D gene TRBD1, 5 bases. The CDR3 is made up of 15 amino acids. Germline loops: CDR1 MDHEN, CDR2 SYDVKM. Trimming removed 2 bases at V and 1 base at J, with 9 bases between. The CDR3 DNA follows: TGTGCCAGCAGTTTAGGGGGAGTTTCTGGAAACACCATATATTTT. It is translated as CASSLGGVSGNTIYF.

This clonotype has ten or more counts. The chain carries TRBV28 and TRBJ2-1; 9 nucleotides align to TRBD1. The CDR3 length is 13 residues. The germline CDR1 and CDR2 sequences are MDHEN and SYDVKM. The V and J ends lost 6 bases and 8 bases, in that order; junction bases with no gene match: 5. CDR3 amino acids: CASRRQGVDEQFF. The CDR3 nucleotides read TGTGCCAGCAGAAGACAGGGGGTCGATGAGCAGTTCTTC.

This clonotype has a count of ten or more. The rearrangement links TRBV28 to TRBJ2-1; tentatively, D is TRBD1 or TRBD2 (6 bases each). The CDR3 runs 16 residues. The germline CDR1 and CDR2 sequences are MDHEN and SYDVKM. Trimming took off 3 bases at V and 0 bases at J, with 12 bases between the two ends. In nucleotides, the CDR3 is TGTGCCAGCAGTTTGGGTCGGGGGCGCTCCTACAATGAGCAGTTCTTC. Translated: CASSLGRGRSYNEQFF.

Ten or more counts support this clonotype. The rearrangement links TRBV20-1 to TRBJ2-1, with TRBD1 matching over 7 bases. The V gene's germline CDR1 is DFQATT and CDR2 SNEGSKA (reference sequence). This CDR3 spans 14 amino acids. In nucleotides, the CDR3 is TGCAGCGCCCTAGGGGGCCCGGTGTACAATGAGCAGTTCTTC. Translating it yields CSALGGPVYNEQFF.

Many counts were recorded for this clonotype. The chain employs TRBV11-2 and TRBJ2-7, with D maybe TRBD2 (6 bases). V lost 2 bases, J lost 4 bases, and 12 bases lay in between. The CDR3 extends over 14 amino acids. In germline, CDR1 is SGHAT, CDR2 FQNNGV. The CDR3 region is CASSLSGSRYEQYF. As DNA, the CDR3 is TGTGCCAGCAGCTTATCCGGGAGTCGTTACGAGCAGTACTTC.

This clonotype was observed at least ten times. The rearrangement links TRBV20-1 to TRBJ2-1; perhaps TRBD1 as D (6 bases). Germline V gene lookup returns CDR1 DFQATT and CDR2 SNEGSKA (reference sequence). This CDR3 is built from 17 residues. Trimming removed 0 bases at V and 3 bases at J, with 18 bases between. CDR3 region: CSARDLIRTDFYNEQFF. The CDR3 nucleotides are TGCAGTGCTAGAGATCTTATACGGACAGACTTCTACAATGAGCAGTTCTTC.

This clonotype was picked up many times. The V and J genes are TRBV20-1 and TRBJ2-3; TRBD2 aligns across 12 bases. J gave up 7 bases and V 1 base, and 9 bases lay outside the gene matches. The CDR3 length is 16 residues. Germline loops: CDR1 DFQATT, CDR2 SNEGSKA (reference sequence). The CDR3 DNA reads as TGCAGTGCTAGAGCTCACGGACTAGCGGGAAGGAATACGCAGTATTTT. Protein product: CSARAHGLAGRNTQYF.

This clonotype was seen a few times. The chain employs TRBV5-1 and TRBJ2-1, with D possibly TRBD2 on 6 matching bases. Trimming removed 4 bases at V and 5 bases at J, with 19 bases between. CDR3 length: 16 residues. CDR1 SGHRS and CDR2 YFSETQ come from the germline V gene. The CDR3: CASSPLPSGQNNEQFF. Here the CDR3 DNA reads TGCGCCAGCAGCCCCCTCCCCAGCGGGCAAAACAATGAGCAGTTCTTC.

This clonotype was seen many times. The chain recombines TRBV7-6 with TRBJ2-5; 10 nucleotides match TRBD1. Per germline, CDR1 SGHVS and CDR2 FNYEAQ. The CDR3 is 16 residues long. J lost 4 bases, V lost 5 bases, and 10 bases had no gene match. CDR3: CASSDSGTGDGETQYF. The CDR3 bases are TGTGCCAGCAGCGACTCCGGGACAGGGGATGGAGAGACCCAGTACTTC.

This clonotype was seen ten or more times. V and J are TRBV6-6 and TRBJ1-1; possibly TRBD1 for D (5 bases). This CDR3 is built from 17 residues. Germline assignment: CDR1 MNHNY and CDR2 SVGAGI (reference sequence). With 0 bases removed from V and 10 bases from J, the gap between germline ends came to 24 bases. In DNA, the CDR3 is TGTGCCAGCAGTTACTCGACTCTACGGGACCGATATGTTGGAGCTTTCTTT. Translation: CASSYSTLRDRYVGAFF.

This clonotype was observed at least ten times. J is TRBJ2-7 and V is TRBV28; no reliable D call. Trimming pared 6 bases from V and 3 bases from J, leaving 18 bases between. This CDR3 contains 15 residues. CDR1 MDHEN and CDR2 SYDVKM come from the germline V gene. The CDR3 sequence: CASSARIVPYYEQYF. The CDR3, as DNA: TGTGCCAGCAGCGCTCGCATTGTCCCATACTACGAGCAGTACTTC.

This clonotype was seen more than once but under ten times. The chain has TRBV20-1 and TRBJ2-5; D unclear. The germline V and J ends were trimmed by 1 base and 9 bases, with 21 bases remaining between them. Germline values: CDR1 DFQATT, CDR2 SNEGSKA (reference sequence). CDR3 size: 15 residues. The CDR3 DNA reads TGCAGTGCTAGAGCCCCCGGGCCAACTACGAAGCCCCAGTACTTC. Amino acids: CSARAPGPTTKPQYF.

CDR3 coding DNA: TGTGCCAGCTCTCCGGGACTATGGGTCGACGAGCAGTACTTC. Protein product: CASSPGLWVDEQYF. The V gene is TRBV18, the J gene TRBJ2-7; TRBD2 agrees at 7 bases. CDR3 length equals 14 residues. Per the germline V gene, CDR1 is KGHSH and CDR2 is LQKENI. V shed 6 bases, J shed 5 bases, and the junction held 10 bases outside the gene matches. The complete variable domain, with remaining parts taken from reference TRBV18 and TRBJ2-7, reads NAGVMQNPRHLVRRRGQEARLRCSPMKGHSHVYWYRQLPEEGLKFMVYLQKENIIDESGMPKERFSAEFPKEGPSILRIQQVVRGDSAAYFCASSPGLWVDEQYFGPGTRLTVT.

CDR3 sequence: CSVRKGRANYGYTF. The CDR3 DNA reads as TGCAGCGTTCGGAAGGGCAGAGCTAACTATGGCTACACCTTC. The genes are TRBV29-1 and TRBJ1-2; D unclear. Germline V gene lookup returns CDR1 SQVTM and CDR2 ANQGSEA. V lost 5 bases, J lost 0 bases, and 13 bases lay in between. The CDR3 has 14 residues.

This clonotype appeared many times. The chain couples TRBV3-1 to TRBJ1-1; D unclear. The germline V gene encodes CDR1 LGHDT and CDR2 YNNKEL (reference sequence). The CDR3 is 18 amino acids. Trimming pared 4 bases from V and 0 bases from J, leaving 21 bases between. The chain's CDR3 is CASSPHGITLSLNTEAFF. CDR3 sequence (DNA): TGTGCCAGCAGCCCCCATGGCATCACATTGTCCCTGAACACTGAAGCTTTCTTT.

This clonotype was detected many times. The chain uses TRBV3-1 and TRBJ2-7; D ambiguous. The V gene lost 2 bases and the J gene lost 7 bases, with 15 bases spanning the gap. CDR1 and CDR2 (germline): LGHDT, YNNKEL (reference sequence). The CDR3 consists of 14 residues. The chain's CDR3 is CASSQPPQVGEQYF. The DNA for the CDR3 is TGTGCCAGCAGCCAACCTCCCCAGGTAGGGGAGCAGTACTTC.

This chain joins TRBV5-1 and TRBJ2-7; D may be TRBD2 (7 bases). The assigned J gene may be wrong: the sequence end matches TRBJ2-1 better. CDR3 size: 15 residues. Germline CDR1 is SGHRS and CDR2 is YFSETQ. The CDR3 protein is CASSLGGGSSYEQFF. The CDR3 nucleotides read TGCGCCAGCAGCTTAGGGGGGGGAAGCTCCTACGAGCAGTTCTTC.

This clonotype appeared a few times. The CDR3, as DNA: TGCGCCAGCAGCTTGAGAGGGGAAGCTGGAAACACCATATATTTT. Translation gives CASSLRGEAGNTIYF. V usage is TRBV5-1 and J usage is TRBJ1-3; a possible D gene is TRBD1 (5 bases). The germline CDR1 and CDR2 sequences are SGHRS and YFSETQ. This CDR3 is 15 amino acids long. V lost 1 base and J lost 2, with 10 bases in between.

This clonotype appeared many times. This rearrangement joins TRBV20-1 to TRBJ2-1; D possibly corresponds to TRBD2 (5 bases). Trimming left V 0 bases short and J 12 bases short, with 12 bases between. The CDR3 covers 12 residues. The germline V gene encodes CDR1 DFQATT and CDR2 SNEGSKA (reference sequence). CDR3: CSARDRDLRQFF. In DNA form, the CDR3 reads TGCAGTGCTAGAGATCGGGATTTGCGGCAGTTCTTC.

For this clonotype: Sequence at one end of the junction differs from germline and may be a read error. The gene calls are TRBV25-1 and TRBJ2-6; D remains unclear. The CDR3 is 16 amino acids. Germline values: CDR1 MGHDK, CDR2 SYGVNS. The CDR3 protein is CASTESLVSGANVLTF. As DNA, the CDR3 is TGTGCCAGCACTGAATCCTTAGTTTCGGGGGCCAACGTCCTGACTTTC. The variable domain in full, with the rest retrieved from reference TRBV25-1 and TRBJ2-6, is EADIYQTPRYLVIGTGKKITLECSQTMGHDKMYWYQQDPGMELHLIHYSYGVNSTEKGDLSSESTVSRIRTEHFPLTLESARPSHTSQYLCASTESLVSGANVLTFGAGSRLTVL.

V gene TRBV5-1 combines with J gene TRBJ2-3; 13 bases agree with TRBD2. The CDR3 length is 17 residues. Germline V gives CDR1 SGHRS, CDR2 YFSETQ. V lost 7 bases, J lost 1 base, and 9 bases stayed unmatched. CDR3 nucleotides: TGCGCCAGCGGAGGGGATGGGACTAGCGGGGGCACAGATACGCAGTATTTT. This gives the protein CASGGDGTSGGTDTQYF.

The chain uses TRBV6-1 and TRBJ2-2; 9 bases are a match to TRBD1. CDR1 is MNHNS, CDR2 SASEGT, per germline. V lost 2 bases and J lost 3; bases outside the gene matches: 1. This CDR3 comprises 15 residues. The CDR3 protein is CASSEHRGHTGELFF. The CDR3 bases are TGTGCCAGCAGTGAACACAGGGGGCACACCGGGGAGCTGTTTTTT.

This clonotype was found many times. V and J are TRBV2 and TRBJ2-3, with a possible D match to TRBD1 (5 bases). Germline CDR1 and CDR2: SNHLY and FYNNEI. CDR3 length equals 13 residues. Trimming cost V 4 bases and J 4 bases, with 9 bases left between them. DNA for the CDR3: TGTGCCAGCAGTGGAACAGGAGCAGATACGCAGTATTTT. Amino acid sequence: CASSGTGADTQYF.

This chain uses TRBV27 with TRBJ2-7; D is unclear. Germline lookup yields CDR1 MNHEY and CDR2 SMNVEV (reference sequence). The length of the CDR3 is 14 residues. V was cut by 5 bases and J by 0 bases, with 11 bases left in between. CDR3 bases: TGTGCCAGCAGTCTGGGGATCAGCTCCTACGAGCAGTACTTC. Encoded protein: CASSLGISSYEQYF.